This is a list of T cell receptor beta chains from one sample in a study of CD8 T cells in Susac syndrome. TCRdb reanalysed the immunoSEQ multiplex PCR reads using MiXCR and keeps one entry per CDR3 protein. The sample carries 100,000 to 150,000 distinct CDR3 sequences, 90% to 95% recorded once. The sequencing sample was made of CD8+ T cells from PBMCs. These receptors all come from a human donor with Susac syndrome. Each CDR3 is given with its conserved first and last residue. D genes are given only for firm matches.

V gene	D gene	J gene	CDR3 DNA	CDR3 protein
TRBV28	.	TRBJ2-2	TGTGCCAGCAGTTTTTACAGGGAGCTGTTTTTT	CASSFYRELFF
TRBV3-1	.	TRBJ2-3	TGTGCCAGCAGCCATTTGGGGGTAGAGTCAGATACGCAGTATTTT	CASSHLGVESDTQYF
TRBV2	TRBD1	TRBJ2-7	TGTGCCAGCTTGGACAGGGGTACGTACGAGCAGTACTTC	CASLDRGTYEQYF
TRBV5-4	.	TRBJ2-1	TGTGCCAGCAGCTGGACGGACCCTTCCTACAATGAGCAGTTCTTC	CASSWTDPSYNEQFF
TRBV14	.	TRBJ1-5	TGTGCCAGCAGCCCTAGGGAAGGGGCCATCAATCAGCCCCAGCATTTT	CASSPREGAINQPQHF
TRBV7-9	.	TRBJ1-1	TGTGCCAGCAGCTCGGAGGACACTGAAGCTTTCTTT	CASSSEDTEAFF
TRBV29-1	TRBD2	TRBJ2-1	TGCAGCGTTCAGCCCTCTAGCGGAGTATACAATGAGCAGTTCTTC	CSVQPSSGVYNEQFF
TRBV6-1	.	TRBJ1-2	TGTGCCAGTTCGACGGACTATGGCTACACCTTC	CASSTDYGYTF
TRBV13	TRBD2	TRBJ2-7	TGTGCCAGCAGCCCGGGACTACGGTCCTACGAGCAGTACTTC	CASSPGLRSYEQYF
TRBV9	.	TRBJ1-4	TGTGCCAGCAGCGTAGGGGGGGCGACTAATGAAAAACTGTTTTTT	CASSVGGATNEKLFF